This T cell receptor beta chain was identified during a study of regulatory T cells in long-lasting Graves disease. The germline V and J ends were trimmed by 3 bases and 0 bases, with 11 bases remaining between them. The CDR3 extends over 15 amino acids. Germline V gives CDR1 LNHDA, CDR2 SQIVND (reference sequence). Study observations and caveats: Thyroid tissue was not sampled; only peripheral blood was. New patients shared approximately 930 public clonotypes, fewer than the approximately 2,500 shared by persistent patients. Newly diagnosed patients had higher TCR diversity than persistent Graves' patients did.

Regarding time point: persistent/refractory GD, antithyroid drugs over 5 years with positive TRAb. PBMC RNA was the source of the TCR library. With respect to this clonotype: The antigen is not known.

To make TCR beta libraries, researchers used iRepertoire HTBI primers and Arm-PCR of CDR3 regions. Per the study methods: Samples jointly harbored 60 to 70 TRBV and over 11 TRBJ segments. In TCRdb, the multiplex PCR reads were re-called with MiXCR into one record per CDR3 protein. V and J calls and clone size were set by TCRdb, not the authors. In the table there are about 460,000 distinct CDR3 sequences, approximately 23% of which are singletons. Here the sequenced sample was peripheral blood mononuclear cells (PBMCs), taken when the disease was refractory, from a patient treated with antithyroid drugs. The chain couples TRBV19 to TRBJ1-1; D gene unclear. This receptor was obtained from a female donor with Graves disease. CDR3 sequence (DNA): TGTGCCAGTAGTATCGGTAGGAGGATGAACACTGAAGCTTTCTTT. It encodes CASSIGRRMNTEAFF.